The rows below give T cell receptor beta chains drawn from one sample of a study of T cells and Merkel cell carcinoma outcomes. Repertoires were generated with immunoSEQ multiplex PCR, while TCRdb's copy carries only in-frame clones and drops some. The sample includes roughly 13,000 clones, roughly 92% of them seen just once. The sequenced material came from tumor tissue from Merkel cell carcinoma. The receptors stem from a human donor with Merkel cell carcinoma. CDR3s include the opening cysteine and the closing phenylalanine or tryptophan. Each record gives: clone size, D gene, CDR3 length, V gene, J gene, CDR3 DNA, CDR3 protein. The D gene is left open where the match is weak. Only part of the rows carry a size: once, few, many, or a class if the clone is expanded.

>NA|TRBD1|13|TRBV28|TRBJ1-1
TGTGCTGTTCCACAGGGGGGAGACACTGAAGCTTTCTTT
CAVPQGGDTEAFF
>NA|NA|15|TRBV27|TRBJ1-4
TGTGCCAGCAGTCGGTACGGGGACCAAAATGAAAAACTGTTTTTT
CASSRYGDQNEKLFF
>NA|TRBD2|15|TRBV11-2|TRBJ2-5
TGTGCCAGCAGCTTAGGCCTACTAGCGGGAGAGACCCAGTACTTC
CASSLGLLAGETQYF
>NA|NA|17|TRBV28|TRBJ1-3
TGTGCCAGCAGTTCAAACAAAAACAGGGACCCTGGAAACACCATATATTTT
CASSSNKNRDPGNTIYF
>NA|NA|14|TRBV29-1|TRBJ1-3
TGCAGCGTTGGAAGTCTGGGATCTGGAAACACCATATATTTT
CSVGSLGSGNTIYF
>NA|NA|13|TRBV9|TRBJ2-5
TGTGCCAGCAGCGCGACCATAGGGGAGACCCAGTACTTC
CASSATIGETQYF
>NA|NA|15|TRBV5-4|TRBJ2-7
TGTGCCAGCAGCAGGGGGGGGACGGGGGCCTACGAGCAGTACTTC
CASSRGGTGAYEQYF
>NA|TRBD2|14|TRBV14|TRBJ2-7
TGTGCCAGCAGCCCCCTTAGCGGGAGACGCGAGCAGTACTTC
CASSPLSGRREQYF
>NA|TRBD2|19|TRBV7-8|TRBJ2-5
TGTGCCAGCAGCGCGTATAGGATACAACTAGCGGGATCGCAAGAGACCCAGTACTTC
CASSAYRIQLAGSQETQYF
>NA|TRBD1|14|TRBV10-3|TRBJ1-2
TGTGCCATCAGTCCCGGGACAGAAGCCTATGGCTACACCTTC
CAISPGTEAYGYTF
>once|NA|15|TRBV5-1|TRBJ1-3
TGCGCCAGCAGTTTCGGACACCGCTCTGGAAACACCATATATTTT
CASSFGHRSGNTIYF
>NA|TRBD1|16|TRBV5-4|TRBJ2-6
TGTGCCAGCAGCTTGGCCACAGGGGCTGGGGCCAACGTCCTGACTTTC
CASSLATGAGANVLTF
>NA|NA|14|TRBV7-2|TRBJ2-1
TGTGCCAACAGCTTAGGGCTAGCTGGCAATGAGCAGTTCTTC
CANSLGLAGNEQFF
>NA|TRBD1|16|TRBV4-2|TRBJ1-2
TGTGCCAGCAGCCAGGTAACAGGGGGCATTGGCTATGGCTACACCTTC
CASSQVTGGIGYGYTF
>NA|NA|13|TRBV30|TRBJ2-7
TGTGCCTGGAGTCCAATTCGGGGGCACGAGCAGTACTTC
CAWSPIRGHEQYF
>NA|NA|12|TRBV28|TRBJ2-7
TGTGCCAGCAGTCTCACAGGTGACGAGCAGTACTTC
CASSLTGDEQYF
>NA|NA|13|TRBV7-2|TRBJ1-1
TGTGCCAGCAGCTTAGAACCGAACACTGAAGCTTTCTTT
CASSLEPNTEAFF
>NA|NA|13|TRBV7-7|TRBJ1-1
TGTGCTAGCAGCCGATTAAGAGAAGATGAAGCTTTCTTT
CASSRLREDEAFF
>once|NA|13|TRBV2|TRBJ2-7
TGTGCCAGCAATGAAGAAGTGGGGGACGAGCAGTACTTC
CASNEEVGDEQYF
>NA|NA|14|TRBV6-1|TRBJ1-5
TGTGCCAGCAGTGGGATAGGGGGGAATCAGCCCCAGCATTTT
CASSGIGGNQPQHF
>NA|TRBD1|15|TRBV7-9|TRBJ1-2
TGTGCCAGCAGCACCCCGGGACAGGGGGCGTGGAGCTACACCTTC
CASSTPGQGAWSYTF
>NA|TRBD1|16|TRBV5-4|TRBJ1-2
TGTGCCAGCAGCGGGCGGTGGGGACAGGACAATTATGGCTACACCTTC
CASSGRWGQDNYGYTF
>NA|NA|12|TRBV4-3|TRBJ1-2
TGCGCCAGCAGCCAACTAGGGGGTGGCTACACCTTC
CASSQLGGGYTF
>NA|NA|14|TRBV7-2|TRBJ2-5
TGTGCCAGCAGCCCAGCCCGGTTTGGAATGGCCCAGTACTTC
CASSPARFGMAQYF
>NA|NA|16|TRBV15|TRBJ2-3
TGTGCCACCAGCAGAGGTGGGAGGGGGGGCACAGATACGCAGTATTTT
CATSRGGRGGTDTQYF
>NA|TRBD1|16|TRBV7-6|TRBJ2-1
TGTGCCAGCAGCTCAGGGACAGGGATTTTTTACAATGAGCAGTTCTTC
CASSSGTGIFYNEQFF
>NA|NA|12|TRBV7-2|TRBJ2-7
TGTGCCAGCAGCTTAGTGGGCTACGAGCAGTACTTC
CASSLVGYEQYF
>NA|NA|12|TRBV30|TRBJ1-3
TGTGCCTGGAGTGTCTCTGGAAACACCATATATTTT
CAWSVSGNTIYF
>NA|NA|12|TRBV5-8|TRBJ2-3
TGTGCCAGCACCCACCTCACAGATACGCAGTATTTT
CASTHLTDTQYF
>NA|NA|15|TRBV28|TRBJ1-4
TGTGCCAGCAGTTCCCAGGGAGCCGGGAATGAAAAACTGTTTTTT
CASSSQGAGNEKLFF
>NA|NA|15|TRBV7-2|TRBJ1-2
TGTGCCAGCAGCTTAGGTCCAGGGGATTACTATGGCTACACCTTC
CASSLGPGDYYGYTF
>NA|TRBD1|15|TRBV30|TRBJ1-5
TGTGCCTGGACACACAGGGGGCGGGGCAATCAGCCCCAGCATTTT
CAWTHRGRGNQPQHF
>NA|NA|16|TRBV7-8|TRBJ1-2
TGTGCCAGCAGCTCTCTCGGGAGGGAATCTAACTATGGCTACACCTTC
CASSSLGRESNYGYTF
>NA|TRBD1|12|TRBV6-5|TRBJ2-1
TGTGCCAGTACCCGGGACAGGAGCGTGCAGTTCTTC
CASTRDRSVQFF
>NA|TRBD1|14|TRBV18|TRBJ1-2
TGTGCCAGCTCACCAGTGACAGGGGGCGGCGGCTACACCTTC
CASSPVTGGGGYTF
>NA|NA|14|TRBV7-9|TRBJ1-6
TGTGCCAGCAGCTCGGGACACCCTAATTCACCCCTCCACTTT
CASSSGHPNSPLHF
>NA|TRBD2|14|TRBV6-5|TRBJ2-3
TGTGCCAGCAGGAGGGGACTAGCGGGAGGAACGCAGTATTTT
CASRRGLAGGTQYF
>once|NA|13|TRBV29-1|TRBJ2-3
TGCAGCGTTGGACTACGCAGCATAGATACGCAGTATTTT
CSVGLRSIDTQYF
>NA|TRBD2|15|TRBV7-2|TRBJ2-7
TGTGCCAGCAGCTTGCGGACTAGCGGGAGTGGGGAGCAGTACTTC
CASSLRTSGSGEQYF
>NA|NA|16|TRBV10-1|TRBJ2-7
TGCGCCAGCAGTGAGTCACCCGGGATAGCGGAGTACGAGCAGTACTTC
CASSESPGIAEYEQYF
>NA|TRBD2|16|TRBV4-3|TRBJ2-3
TGCGCCAGCAGCCAAGATCAACGGGGGGGCCGTGATACGCAGTATTTT
CASSQDQRGGRDTQYF
>NA|NA|16|TRBV4-1|TRBJ2-3
TGCGCCAGCAGCCAAGATCTTTGGGGGGTGAGGGATACGCAGTATTTT
CASSQDLWGVRDTQYF
>NA|TRBD1|15|TRBV4-1|TRBJ1-6
TGCGCCAGCAGCCAAGTGGGACAGAGAAATTCACCCCTCCACTTT
CASSQVGQRNSPLHF
>NA|NA|15|TRBV29-1|TRBJ2-7
TGCAGCGTCCCCCCCGAGCGGGCAAGCTCCTACGAGCAGTACTTC
CSVPPERASSYEQYF
>NA|TRBD1|14|TRBV7-2|TRBJ2-7
TGTGCCAGCAGCTCCTCTACAGGGGGCTACGAGCAGTACTTC
CASSSSTGGYEQYF